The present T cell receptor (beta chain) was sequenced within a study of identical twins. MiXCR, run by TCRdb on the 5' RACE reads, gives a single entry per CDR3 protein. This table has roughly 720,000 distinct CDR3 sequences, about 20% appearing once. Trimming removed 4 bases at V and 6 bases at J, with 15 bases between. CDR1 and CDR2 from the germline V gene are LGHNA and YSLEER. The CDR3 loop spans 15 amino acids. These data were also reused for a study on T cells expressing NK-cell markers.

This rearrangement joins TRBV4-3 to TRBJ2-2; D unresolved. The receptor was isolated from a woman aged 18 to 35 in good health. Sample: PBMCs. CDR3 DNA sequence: TGCGCCAGCAGCCTCCAGCCCGATGGGGCCGGGGAGCTGTTTTTT. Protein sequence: CASSLQPDGAGELFF.